These 21 T cell receptor beta chains share one sample of origin, sequenced in a study of cytomegalovirus exposure and HLA in healthy donors. The study ran its PCR with 60 Vbeta and 13 Jbeta primers. Clones were read by immunoSEQ multiplex PCR, and TCRdb kept only the in-frame ones, dropping some. The repertoire has approximately 150,000 clones, 80% of them found once; the top ten carry around a tenth. Sequencing used PBMCs. The receptors stem from a man between 18 and 35 years old in good health and CMV-seropositive.

The chain couples TRBV2 to TRBJ2-7; 7 nucleotides align to TRBD2. Per germline, CDR1 SNHLY and CDR2 FYNNEI. The CDR3 is 13 amino acids. Trimming removed 8 bases from V and 7 bases from J; junction bases left unmatched: 11. The CDR3 region is CASLGRGRGEQYF. The CDR3 coding sequence is TGTGCCAGCCTTGGTCGGGGGAGGGGAGAGCAGTACTTC. Supplemented by reference TRBV2 and TRBJ2-7, the full variable domain reads EPEVTQTPSHQVTQMGQEVILRCVPISNHLYFYWYRQILGQKVEFLVSFYNNEISEKSEIFDDQFSVERPDGSNFTLKIRSTKLEDSAMYFCASLGRGRGEQYFGPGTRLTVT.

The genes are TRBV9 and TRBJ2-3; TRBD1 agrees at 7 bases. This CDR3 is 16 amino acids long. The trim removed 0 bases at V and 6 bases at J, leaving 10 bases unmatched. Germline CDR1 is SGDLS and CDR2 is YYNGEE. The CDR3 loop reads CASSVGIGRGFDTQYF. CDR3 nucleotide sequence: TGTGCCAGCAGCGTAGGGATCGGCAGGGGGTTTGATACGCAGTATTTT.

This clone showed up just once. The chain joins TRBV19 to TRBJ2-2; 14 nucleotides align to TRBD2. The CDR3 runs to 16 residues. Germline values: CDR1 LNHDA, CDR2 SQIVND (reference sequence). V lost 4 bases, J lost 6 bases, and 4 bases stayed unmatched. The chain's CDR3 is CASSRGLAGAAGELFF. The CDR3 nucleotides are TGTGCCAGTAGTAGGGGACTAGCGGGAGCGGCCGGGGAGCTGTTTTTT.

This chain uses TRBV10-3 with TRBJ2-3; 8 nucleotides align to TRBD2. V lost 2 bases and J lost 2; bases outside the gene matches: 9. The CDR3 is 17 residues long. Germline V lookup: CDR1 ENHRY, CDR2 SYGVKD. CDR3 nucleotides: TGTGCCATCAGTGAGGTCTCTCTAGCGGGTATCACAGATACGCAGTATTTT. Amino acids: CAISEVSLAGITDTQYF.

This chain links TRBV7-2 with TRBJ2-3, with 7 bases identical to TRBD2. With V trimmed by 0 bases and J by 0 bases, 0 bases remained unmatched. The CDR3 has 15 residues. Germline V gene data show CDR1 as SGHTA and CDR2 as FQGNSA. The CDR3 coding sequence is TGTGCCAGCAGCTTAGCGGGACTAAGCACAGATACGCAGTATTTT. It is translated as CASSLAGLSTDTQYF.

The J gene is TRBJ1-3, the V gene TRBV15, with TRBD1 as a possible D gene (5 bases). Germline V lookup: CDR1 LNHNV, CDR2 YYDKDF (reference sequence). Trimming removed 6 bases from V and 8 bases from J, with 11 bases in between. CDR3 length: 12 amino acids. The CDR3 coding sequence is TGTGCCACCAGTTCCGCGACAGACACCATATATTTT. Its protein is CATSSATDTIYF.

V usage is TRBV18 and J usage is TRBJ2-5, with 7 bases lining up with TRBD1. The V gene's germline CDR1 is KGHSH and CDR2 LQKENI. The CDR3 runs to 14 residues. Germline trimming cut 3 bases from V and 5 bases from J; bases unmatched to any gene: 6. The CDR3 DNA is TGTGCCAGCTCACCCACAGGGGTCGAGGAGACCCAGTACTTC. Its translation: CASSPTGVEETQYF. Full variable domain (remainder filled in from reference TRBV18 and TRBJ2-5): NAGVMQNPRHLVRRRGQEARLRCSPMKGHSHVYWYRQLPEEGLKFMVYLQKENIIDESGMPKERFSAEFPKEGPSILRIQQVVRGDSAAYFCASSPTGVEETQYFGPGTRLLVL.

The V gene is TRBV29-1, the J gene TRBJ2-7, with TRBD1 identical over 7 bases. The CDR3 length is 12 residues. The germline V gene has CDR1 SQVTM and CDR2 ANQGSEA. V was clipped by 4 bases and J by 3 bases; unmatched bases: 3. DNA for the CDR3: TGCAGCGTTGTGGACAGGCGCTACGAGCAGTACTTC. Residues: CSVVDRRYEQYF.

The J gene is TRBJ1-1, the V gene TRBV27; D may be TRBD1 (5 bases). Germline lookup yields CDR1 MNHEY and CDR2 SMNVEV (reference sequence). The ends were cut back, 2 bases at V and 4 bases at J, with 11 bases in the middle. This CDR3 region has 14 residues. The CDR3 DNA is TGTGCCAGCAGTTTAAGGGGTGGTGGCACTGAAGCTTTCTTT. This codes for CASSLRGGGTEAFF.

V usage is TRBV28 and J usage is TRBJ1-2, with TRBD1 matching over 7 bases. CDR3 length equals 13 residues. After removal of 4 bases from V and 3 bases from J, the junction contained 2 bases not matched to a gene. Germline CDR1 MDHEN, CDR2 SYDVKM. The CDR3: CASSSGTDYGYTF. CDR3 in DNA: TGTGCCAGCAGTTCCGGGACAGACTATGGCTACACCTTC.

This chain uses TRBV5-1 with TRBJ2-3; D possibly corresponds to TRBD2 (6 bases). Germline V gives CDR1 SGHRS, CDR2 YFSETQ. Trimming stripped 0 bases from V and 0 bases from J, with 11 bases between. The CDR3 consists of 16 residues. For the CDR3, the DNA is TGCGCCAGCAGCTTGGCCTTCGGGACTAGCACAGATACGCAGTATTTT. This sequence encodes CASSLAFGTSTDTQYF.

The gene calls are TRBV6-1 and TRBJ1-5, with D tentatively TRBD1 (6 bases). Germline V gene data show CDR1 as MNHNS and CDR2 as SASEGT. The CDR3 length is 14 residues. V was pared by 6 bases and J by 7 bases, with 16 bases between. Here the CDR3 reads CASRNTGSSQPQHF. CDR3 DNA sequence: TGTGCCAGCAGAAACACAGGGAGTAGCCAGCCCCAGCATTTT.

The chain joins TRBV4-2 to TRBJ1-1; perhaps TRBD1 as D (6 bases). Deletions cut 4 bases from V and 2 bases from J, with 14 bases between. Looked up from germline, CDR1 is LGHNA and CDR2 is YNFKEQ. The CDR3 consists of 15 residues. CDR3 nucleotides: TGTGCCAGCAGCCCCCGGGACACCGGAAACACTGAAGCTTTCTTT. It encodes CASSPRDTGNTEAFF.

The chain joins TRBV7-9 to TRBJ1-1, with 7 bases that match TRBD1. This CDR3 has 15 residues. CDR1 is SEHNR and CDR2 is FQNEAQ in the germline V gene (reference sequence). V dropped 4 bases and J dropped 1; count of bases not matched to a gene: 6. CDR3 in amino acids: CASSSSTGANTEAFF. The CDR3 DNA reads TGTGCCAGCAGCTCCTCCACAGGGGCGAACACTGAAGCTTTCTTT.

The chain has TRBV21-1 and TRBJ1-5. TRBV21-1 is assigned pseudogene status. CDR3 length: 15 residues. Here the CDR3 DNA reads TGTGCCAGCAGCAAAGGGGGGGGAAGCAATCAGCCCCAGCATTTT. It encodes CASSKGGGSNQPQHF.

The V gene is TRBV11-2, the J gene TRBJ2-2; 7 nucleotides line up with TRBD1. The CDR3 has 16 amino acids. The germline V gene has CDR1 SGHAT and CDR2 FQNNGV. Germline trimming cut 1 base from V and 4 bases from J; bases unmatched to any gene: 6. The CDR3 loop reads CASSLGRGILTGELFF. CDR3 DNA sequence: TGTGCCAGCAGCTTAGGCAGGGGGATCCTCACCGGGGAGCTGTTTTTT.

This clone was seen a single time. V is TRBV7-8 and J is TRBJ1-2; D ambiguous. Deletions cut 5 bases from V and 1 base from J, with 17 bases between. The CDR3 contains 16 residues. Germline V gene lookup returns CDR1 SGHVS and CDR2 FQNEAQ. The CDR3 reads CASSPQRELSNYGYTF. CDR3 nucleotides: TGTGCCAGCAGCCCCCAGAGGGAGCTGAGTAACTATGGCTACACCTTC.

A single count supports this clone. The genes are TRBV13 and TRBJ1-4, with a possible D match to TRBD1 (5 bases). The CDR3 is 14 residues long. Germline V gives CDR1 PRHDT, CDR2 FYEKMQ (reference sequence). Trimming left V 3 bases short and J 5 bases short, with 10 bases between. The CDR3, as DNA: TGTGCCAGCAGCTTTGGGGCGGGAAATGAAAAACTGTTTTTT. Protein product: CASSFGAGNEKLFF.

This clone was counted a few times. V and J are TRBV6-5 and TRBJ1-5; D gene unclear. CDR1 MNHEY and CDR2 SVGAGI come from the germline V gene. This CDR3 is built from 15 residues. V was shortened by 0 bases and J by 5 bases, with 11 bases between the two germline ends. CDR3 loop: CASSYSTGSHQPQHF. The CDR3 DNA sequence: TGTGCCAGCAGTTACTCAACGGGGTCCCATCAGCCCCAGCATTTT.

The chain employs TRBV4-1 and TRBJ1-1; maybe TRBD1 (5 bases). Trimming removed 0 bases at V and 8 bases at J, with 16 bases between. From germline, CDR1 is MGHRA and CDR2 YSYEKL. The CDR3 is 15 residues long. CDR3 loop: CASSQDSSFQGEAFF. The CDR3 nucleotides are TGCGCCAGCAGCCAAGATAGTTCTTTTCAGGGAGAAGCTTTCTTT.

The chain is built from TRBV30 and TRBJ2-1; 8 nucleotides line up with TRBD2. Germline trimming cut 0 bases from V and 9 bases from J; bases unmatched to any gene: 1. The germline CDR1 and CDR2 sequences are GTSNPN and SVGIG (reference sequence). This CDR3 has 12 amino acids. The CDR3 is CAWSVGLGEQFF. The DNA for the CDR3 is TGTGCCTGGAGTGTGGGACTAGGTGAGCAGTTCTTC.